Following are 4 T cell receptor beta chains from one sample sequenced in a study of neurological immune-mediated disorders. Time point: longitudinal time-point 1 (baseline). One entry per CDR3 protein results from TCRdb running MiXCR on the 5' RACE reads. The sample holds around 71,000 distinct CDR3 sequences, approximately 15% seen once. The sequencing sample was made of PBMCs. All receptors derive from a female donor with HTLV-1-associated myelopathy (HAM/TSP).

This clonotype was recorded many times. The chain recombines TRBV7-2 with TRBJ1-5; no clear D gene. With 0 bases removed from V and 4 bases from J, the gap between germline ends came to 10 bases. This CDR3 has 15 amino acids. Germline loops: CDR1 SGHTA, CDR2 FQGNSA. CDR3 DNA: TGTGCCAGCAGCTTAGCAAATGGCCCTAATCAGCCCCAGCATTTT. It is translated as CASSLANGPNQPQHF.

This clonotype was observed at least ten times. CDR3 loop: CASSLAGGEGSAGELFF. Written as DNA, the CDR3 is TGCGCCAGCAGCTTGGCCGGCGGGGAGGGTAGCGCCGGGGAGCTGTTTTTT. The J gene is TRBJ2-2, the V gene TRBV5-1; TRBD2 matches 7 bases. The CDR3 is 17 residues long. Germline CDR1 is SGHRS and CDR2 is YFSETQ. J was trimmed by 6 bases and V by 0 bases; bases with no gene match: 11.

This clonotype turned up a few times. V and J are TRBV6-1 and TRBJ2-7; TRBD1 agrees at 7 bases. Per germline, CDR1 MNHNS and CDR2 SASEGT. The V gene end was trimmed by 8 bases and the J gene end by 3 bases; junction bases not matched to a gene: 7. The CDR3 is 13 amino acids. The CDR3 nucleotides are TGTGCCAGCGGGACAGAAAACTTCTACGAGCAGTACTTC. Its protein product is CASGTENFYEQYF.

This clonotype showed up many times. V and J are TRBV20-1 and TRBJ2-1; D gene uncertain. The CDR3 is 16 amino acids. The germline CDR1 and CDR2 sequences are DFQATT and SNEGSKA (reference sequence). V lost 0 bases, J lost 5 bases, and 17 bases lay in between. The CDR3 region is CSARDTTQALNNEQFF. The CDR3 DNA sequence: TGCAGTGCTAGAGATACGACGCAAGCCCTCAACAATGAGCAGTTCTTC.